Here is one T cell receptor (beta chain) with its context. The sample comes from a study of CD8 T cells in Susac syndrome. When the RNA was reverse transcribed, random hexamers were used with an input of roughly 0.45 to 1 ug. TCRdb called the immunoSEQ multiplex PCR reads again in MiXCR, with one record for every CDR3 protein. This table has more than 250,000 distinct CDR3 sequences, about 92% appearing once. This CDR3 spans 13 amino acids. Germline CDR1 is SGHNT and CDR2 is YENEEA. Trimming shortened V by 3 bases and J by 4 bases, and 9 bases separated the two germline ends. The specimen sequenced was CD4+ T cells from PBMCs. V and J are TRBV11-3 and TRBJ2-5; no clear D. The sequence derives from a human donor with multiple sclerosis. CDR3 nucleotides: TGTGCCAGCAGCTTTCTTTCGGGAGAGACCCAGTACTTC. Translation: CASSFLSGETQYF. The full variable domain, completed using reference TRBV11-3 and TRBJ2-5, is EAGVVQSPRYKIIEKKQPVAFWCNPISGHNTLYWYLQNLGQGPELLIRYENEEAVDDSQLPKDRFSAERLKGVDSTLKIQPAELGDSAVYLCASSFLSGETQYFGPGTRLLVL.